The clone carrying this T cell receptor beta chain was recorded once. Trimming removed 0 bases at V and 5 bases at J, with 17 bases between. The CDR3 contains 18 residues. CDR1 and CDR2 from the germline V gene are LGHNA and YSLEER. Authors' processing steps: Reference gene primer amplification gave nucleated cell count estimates. Clones were read by immunoSEQ multiplex PCR, and TCRdb kept only the in-frame ones, dropping some. V, J and clone size are those of that table, while D and trimming were read from the DNA. The data contain approximately 140,000 clones, approximately 84% of them singletons. The record originates from a study of blood T cell repertoires in COVID-19. At the level of the study: Samples of COVID-19 (acute and convalescent) were obtained from the United States, Italy and Spain. PBMCs, B-cell-depleted T cells, or T cells were the source of the cDNA or gDNA that made up the material.

Participants, roughly 18 to 90 years old, spanned some 23 US areas. This TCR came from a man aged 35 to 55 with acute COVID-19. The source material was PBMCs or T cells enriched from blood (not recorded which). The chain joins TRBV4-3 to TRBJ1-6, with a weak D call TRBD1 (5 bases). CDR3 in amino acids: CASSQEAGSGVDNSPLHF. The CDR3 nucleotides read TGCGCCAGCAGCCAAGAAGCAGGGTCGGGGGTGGATAATTCACCCCTCCACTTT.